These 9 T cell receptor beta chains share one sample of origin, sequenced in a study of patients and donors after allogeneic stem cell transplantation. Via MiXCR, TCRdb re-called the RT-PCR reads, giving one row per CDR3 protein. The sample contains 85,000 to 90,000 distinct CDR3 sequences, around 46% of which appear only once. The sequencing sample was made of blood, either unsorted or a sorted T cell fraction (not recorded which). The receptor set was obtained from a human donor who was either an allogeneic HSCT recipient or a stem cell or donor lymphocyte infusion donor (not recorded which). It is not recorded whose cells these are; they may come from a transplant donor.

This chain uses TRBV10-3 with TRBJ2-3; possibly TRBD1 for D (5 bases). This CDR3 is 12 amino acids long. In germline, CDR1 is ENHRY, CDR2 SYGVKD. Trimming pared 10 bases from V and 2 bases from J, leaving 10 bases between. The CDR3 bases are TGTGCCACACAACAGGACACAGATACGCAGTATTTT. It yields the protein CATQQDTDTQYF.

This clonotype was detected only a few times. J is TRBJ1-2 and V is TRBV28, with D tentatively TRBD1 (6 bases). The CDR3 covers 15 residues. V lost 7 bases to trimming and J lost 0 bases, with 15 bases between them. Germline V lookup: CDR1 MDHEN, CDR2 SYDVKM. Here the CDR3 reads CASTEGGASNYGYTF. The CDR3 DNA follows: TGTGCCAGCACCGAAGGGGGGGCGTCTAACTATGGCTACACCTTC.

The CDR3 DNA is TGTGCCAGCAGCTTTTGGGGCAGGGATGAAAAACTGTTTTTT. It specifies CASSFWGRDEKLFF. The chain uses TRBV12-3 or TRBV12-4 and TRBJ1-4; D might be TRBD1 (5 bases). The CDR3 sequence is 14 residues long. The V and J ends lost 6 bases and 6 bases respectively, with 14 bases between them.

This chain links TRBV7-3 with TRBJ2-3, with a tentative D call TRBD1 (7 bases). Trimming took off 5 bases at V and 2 bases at J, with 20 bases between the two ends. Germline-derived CDR1 and CDR2 are SGHTA and FQGTGA. The CDR3 sequence is 17 residues long. The CDR3, as DNA: TGTGCCAGCAGCCCTTCAGCAGGGGGAGGTTTCACAGATACGCAGTATTTT. Translated, it gives CASSPSAGGGFTDTQYF.

This chain uses TRBV4-3 with TRBJ1-6; D is uncertain. CDR3 length equals 15 residues. Trimming removed 0 bases at V and 7 bases at J, with 10 bases between. Germline assignment: CDR1 LGHNA and CDR2 YSLEER. CDR3 sequence: CASSQETQPNSPLHF. In DNA, the CDR3 is TGCGCCAGCAGCCAAGAGACACAACCGAATTCACCCCTCCACTTT.

This clonotype has just a few counts. The rearrangement links TRBV4-3 to TRBJ1-2; TRBD1 is a possible D gene (5 bases). Germline assignment: CDR1 LGHNA and CDR2 YSLEER. This CDR3 contains 15 residues. With 3 bases removed from V and 2 bases from J, the gap between germline ends came to 13 bases. This chain's CDR3 is CASSHGLGTNYGYTF. Written as DNA, the CDR3 is TGCGCCAGCAGCCATGGCCTTGGGACGAACTATGGCTACACCTTC.

The chain carries TRBV20-1 and TRBJ1-6; D may be TRBD1 (6 bases). The CDR3 contains 13 residues. Germline V gene lookup returns CDR1 DFQATT and CDR2 SNEGSKA (reference sequence). V was cut by 3 bases and J by 7 bases, with 10 bases left in between. The CDR3 region has the DNA TGCAGTGCTAGTGGGACACCCAATTCACCCCTCCACTTT. Amino acids: CSASGTPNSPLHF.

The chain is built from TRBV20-1 and TRBJ1-1; tentative D call: TRBD1 (6 bases). The ends were cut back, 4 bases at V and 2 bases at J, with 14 bases in the middle. CDR3 length: 14 residues. Germline CDR1 is DFQATT and CDR2 is SNEGSKA (reference sequence). CDR3 DNA: TGCAGTGCTATACAGGGAGGCAGAAACACTGAAGCTTTCTTT. Translated, it gives CSAIQGGRNTEAFF.

The CDR3 is CASIGSYEQYF. In DNA form, the CDR3 reads TGTGCCAGCATTGGGAGCTACGAGCAGTACTTC. The chain uses TRBV28 and TRBJ2-7; the D gene is possibly TRBD2 (5 bases). Germline V gene lookup returns CDR1 MDHEN and CDR2 SYDVKM. V was shortened by 7 bases and J by 3 bases, with 7 bases between the two germline ends. This CDR3 spans 11 amino acids.